A single sample gave rise to the 28 T cell receptor beta chains below, sequenced in a study of blood T cell repertoires in COVID-19. Measured with immunoSEQ multiplex PCR; TCRdb has only the in-frame clones, and not every one. The data contain some 210,000 clones, roughly 90% of them seen just once; the ten biggest clones take up approximately 10%. The sequencing input was PBMCs or T cells enriched from blood (not recorded which). The receptors derive from a man between 18 and 35 years old with acute COVID-19.

This chain joins TRBV15 and TRBJ1-1, with TRBD1 matching 7 bases. Germline CDR1 reads LNHNV; CDR2 reads YYDKDF (reference sequence). This CDR3 has 15 residues. The V gene end was trimmed by 1 base and the J gene end by 2 bases; junction bases not matched to a gene: 4. CDR3 sequence: CATSRGDSTNTEAFF. For the CDR3, the DNA is TGTGCCACCAGCAGAGGGGACAGCACTAACACTGAAGCTTTCTTT.

The chain joins TRBV5-4 to TRBJ1-2, with TRBD1 identical over 7 bases. The CDR3 has 11 residues. The trim removed 2 bases at V and 13 bases at J, leaving 5 bases unmatched. The germline CDR1 and CDR2 sequences are SGHNT and YYREEE (reference sequence). CDR3 DNA sequence: TGTGCCAGCAGCTTAACAGGGGTAGCCACCTTC. Translation: CASSLTGVATF.

The chain is built from TRBV19 and TRBJ2-1; 8 bases line up with TRBD2. CDR1 is LNHDA, CDR2 SQIVND, per germline (reference sequence). The CDR3 covers 15 residues. Trimming at V came to 1 base and at J to 2 bases, leaving 1 base not matched to a gene. The CDR3: CASSIGGRPYNEQFF. For the CDR3, the DNA is TGTGCCAGTAGTATAGGCGGGAGGCCCTACAATGAGCAGTTCTTC.

The V gene is TRBV7-8, the J gene TRBJ1-3; no firm D call. Germline CDR1 and CDR2: SGHVS and FQNEAQ. The V gene lost 2 bases and the J gene lost 0 bases, with 8 bases spanning the gap. The CDR3 extends over 15 amino acids. DNA of the CDR3: TGTGCCAGCAGCTTATTCCGGGGCTCTGGAAACACCATATATTTT. This sequence encodes CASSLFRGSGNTIYF.

The V gene is TRBV5-4, the J gene TRBJ1-1, with D hard to call. The CDR3 extends over 14 amino acids. Trimming stripped 0 bases from V and 1 base from J, with 7 bases between. CDR1 is SGHNT and CDR2 is YYREEE in the germline V gene (reference sequence). The CDR3 sequence is CASSLGWANTEAFF. CDR3 coding DNA: TGTGCCAGCAGCTTGGGGTGGGCGAACACTGAAGCTTTCTTT.

The CDR3 is CASSSATQGVLYGDNEKLFF. CDR3 sequence (DNA): TGCGCCAGCAGCTCGGCGACCCAGGGGGTGCTTTATGGGGATAATGAAAAACTGTTTTTT. The rearrangement links TRBV5-1 to TRBJ1-4; 7 bases align to TRBD1. This CDR3 region has 20 residues. Germline assignment: CDR1 SGHRS and CDR2 YFSETQ. V lost 3 bases to trimming and J lost 4 bases; unmatched junction nucleotides: 21.

The V gene is TRBV19, the J gene TRBJ2-2; 10 positions agree with TRBD2. This CDR3 region has 16 residues. Unmatched junction bases numbered 11, after V lost 7 bases and J lost 6 bases. In germline, CDR1 is LNHDA, CDR2 SQIVND (reference sequence). CDR3 amino acids: CASTQLAGGSAGELFF. The DNA of the CDR3 is TGTGCCAGTACCCAATTAGCGGGAGGAAGCGCCGGGGAGCTGTTTTTT. The complete variable domain, with remaining parts taken from reference TRBV19 and TRBJ2-2, reads DGGITQSPKYLFRKEGQNVTLSCEQNLNHDAMYWYRQDPGQGLRLIYYSQIVNDFQKGDIAEGYSVSREKKESFPLTVTSAQKNPTAFYLCASTQLAGGSAGELFFGEGSRLTVL.

The chain combines TRBV30 with TRBJ2-7; TRBD1 agrees at 9 bases. The CDR3 totals 14 residues. Germline V gene data show CDR1 as GTSNPN and CDR2 as SVGIG (reference sequence). Trimming cost V 7 bases and J 5 bases; bases outside gene matches: 12. The CDR3 DNA is TGTGCCTCAAGCTTAAACAGGGGGCTTAACGAGCAGTACTTC. Its translation is CASSLNRGLNEQYF.

About this clone itself: Other nucleotide sequences in the sample specify the same CDR3. The J gene is TRBJ2-7, the V gene TRBV25-1; no clear D. CDR3 length equals 11 residues. The germline V and J ends were trimmed by 3 bases and 4 bases, with 4 bases remaining between them. Germline V gene data show CDR1 as MGHDK and CDR2 as SYGVNS. Here the CDR3 DNA reads TGTGCCAGCAGTGAGAGTTACGAGCAGTACTTC. It yields the protein CASSESYEQYF.

The chain has TRBV7-9 and TRBJ2-3; 7 bases agree with TRBD1. Germline CDR1 is SEHNR and CDR2 is FQNEAQ (reference sequence). The V and J ends lost 3 bases and 2 bases, in that order; junction bases with no gene match: 5. The CDR3 runs to 15 residues. The CDR3 nucleotides read TGTGCCAGCAGCTTTGGAGACAGGGCCACAGATACGCAGTATTTT. Protein sequence: CASSFGDRATDTQYF.

The V and J genes are TRBV27 and TRBJ2-7; 9 bases map to TRBD2. This CDR3 has 16 residues. The V gene end was trimmed by 5 bases and the J gene end by 1 base; junction bases not matched to a gene: 9. CDR1 and CDR2 from the germline V gene are MNHEY and SMNVEV (reference sequence). CDR3 coding DNA: TGTGCCAGCAGTCCTACGACTAGCGGCATATCCTACGAGCAGTACTTC. Residues: CASSPTTSGISYEQYF.

This chain uses TRBV18 with TRBJ2-1, with D unclear. V shed 4 bases and J shed 3 bases, with 10 bases lying between them. The CDR3 totals 14 residues. Germline V gene data show CDR1 as KGHSH and CDR2 as LQKENI. The CDR3, as DNA: TGTGCCAGCTCACGAGTGACGGGCTACAATGAGCAGTTCTTC. This gives the protein CASSRVTGYNEQFF.

The rearrangement uses TRBV19 and TRBJ2-3; a possible D gene is TRBD2 (5 bases). V dropped 8 bases and J dropped 6 bases, with 12 bases sitting between them. The CDR3 length is 12 residues. Germline CDR1 LNHDA, CDR2 SQIVND (reference sequence). The DNA of the CDR3 is TGTGCCAGTGGACCTTCGGGGGATACGCAGTATTTT. This sequence encodes CASGPSGDTQYF.

The chain couples TRBV7-9 to TRBJ2-5; maybe TRBD1 (6 bases). Trimming stripped 5 bases from V and 4 bases from J, with 23 bases between. The CDR3 is 17 amino acids. From germline, CDR1 is SEHNR and CDR2 FQNEAQ (reference sequence). CDR3 sequence reads: CASSPQTDSSLRETQYF. The DNA of the CDR3 is TGTGCCAGCAGCCCTCAGACGGACAGTTCGCTACGAGAGACCCAGTACTTC.

The gene calls are TRBV27 and TRBJ2-1; 16 nucleotides line up with TRBD2. V was clipped by 2 bases and J by 8 bases; unmatched bases: 0. This CDR3 comprises 15 residues. Germline loops: CDR1 MNHEY, CDR2 SMNVEV (reference sequence). The CDR3 protein is CASSLGTSGRDEQFF. In DNA, the CDR3 is TGTGCCAGCAGTTTAGGGACTAGCGGGAGGGATGAGCAGTTCTTC.

The genes are TRBV2 and TRBJ1-2; no clear D. Germline V gene lookup returns CDR1 SNHLY and CDR2 FYNNEI. The V end lost 4 bases, the J end lost 6 bases, and 15 bases lay between the germline ends. This CDR3 contains 14 residues. The CDR3 loop reads CASSVVSPRNGYTF. In nucleotides, the CDR3 is TGTGCCAGCAGTGTGGTGTCTCCGAGGAATGGCTACACCTTC.

The rearrangement joins TRBV29-1 to TRBJ2-3, with D tentatively TRBD1 (7 bases). Trimming stripped 7 bases from V and 2 bases from J, with 13 bases between. The CDR3 is 13 residues long. Looked up from germline, CDR1 is SQVTM and CDR2 is ANQGSEA. The DNA of the CDR3 is TGCAGCGGGAGGGGGACAGTCACAGATACGCAGTATTTT. Its translation: CSGRGTVTDTQYF.

V gene TRBV9 combines with J gene TRBJ2-1; the match to TRBD1 covers 7 bases. Germline V gene lookup returns CDR1 SGDLS and CDR2 YYNGEE. J gave up 0 bases and V 3 bases, and 3 bases lay outside the gene matches. The CDR3 consists of 15 residues. The CDR3 DNA follows: TGTGCCAGCAGCGACAGGGGAAGCTCCTACAATGAGCAGTTCTTC. Protein product: CASSDRGSSYNEQFF.

The rearrangement links TRBV27 to TRBJ1-2, with D maybe TRBD1 (5 bases). Germline V lookup: CDR1 MNHEY, CDR2 SMNVEV (reference sequence). The CDR3 consists of 13 residues. V was pared by 5 bases and J by 8 bases, with 15 bases between. Written as DNA, the CDR3 is TGTGCCAGCAGTCCCAGCGACAGCCGAGGCTACACCTTC. The encoded protein is CASSPSDSRGYTF.

This chain joins TRBV19 and TRBJ2-2; D possibly corresponds to TRBD1 (6 bases). The CDR3 is 17 residues long. The V gene's germline CDR1 is LNHDA and CDR2 SQIVND (reference sequence). With 6 bases removed from V and 0 bases from J, the gap between germline ends came to 17 bases. This chain's CDR3 is CASSSFTGTSNTGELFF. In DNA, the CDR3 is TGTGCCAGTAGCTCTTTTACCGGGACATCGAACACCGGGGAGCTGTTTTTT.

The chain employs TRBV30 and TRBJ1-1; 7 bases are shared with TRBD1. Trimming cost V 3 bases and J 0 bases; bases outside gene matches: 7. CDR1 and CDR2 (germline): GTSNPN, SVGIG (reference sequence). The CDR3 contains 15 residues. CDR3 amino acids: CAWRQGPMLNTEAFF. The DNA of the CDR3 is TGTGCCTGGAGACAGGGGCCGATGCTGAACACTGAAGCTTTCTTT.

The chain has TRBV6-4 and TRBJ2-1, with 8 positions matching TRBD1. This CDR3 region has 15 residues. Unmatched junction bases numbered 6, after V lost 5 bases and J lost 3 bases. CDR1 is MRHNA, CDR2 SNTAGT, per germline. CDR3 region: CASSLQTGDYNEQFF. For the CDR3, the DNA is TGTGCCAGCAGTCTACAGACAGGGGACTACAATGAGCAGTTCTTC.

The V call is TRBV19, the J call TRBJ2-7; TRBD2 aligns across 7 bases. Trimming removed 4 bases from V and 3 bases from J; junction bases left unmatched: 9. The germline V gene has CDR1 LNHDA and CDR2 SQIVND (reference sequence). The length of the CDR3 is 15 residues. In DNA form, the CDR3 reads TGTGCCAGTAGTACCGGCCCTAGCGGAGACTACGAGCAGTACTTC. Its translation: CASSTGPSGDYEQYF.

The chain links TRBV2 to TRBJ1-5; unclear D gene. V lost 7 bases, J lost 0 bases, and 4 bases lay in between. This CDR3 spans 12 amino acids. Germline values: CDR1 SNHLY, CDR2 FYNNEI. CDR3 region: CASTNSNQPQHF. The CDR3 bases are TGTGCCAGCACCAATAGCAATCAGCCCCAGCATTTT. The full variable domain, in which reference TRBV2 and TRBJ1-5 provide the parts outside the CDR3, is EPEVTQTPSHQVTQMGQEVILRCVPISNHLYFYWYRQILGQKVEFLVSFYNNEISEKSEIFDDQFSVERPDGSNFTLKIRSTKLEDSAMYFCASTNSNQPQHFGDGTRLSIL.

This chain links TRBV28 with TRBJ2-7; tentative D call: TRBD2 (7 bases). CDR3 size: 15 residues. Germline CDR1 reads MDHEN; CDR2 reads SYDVKM. Between the trimmed V and J ends, which lost 0 bases and 2 bases, there was a span of 11 bases. The CDR3 DNA follows: TGTGCCAGCAGTTTATGGGGAGGGGGGGCCTACGAGCAGTACTTC. Residues: CASSLWGGGAYEQYF.

The chain couples TRBV11-2 to TRBJ2-7, with 9 bases aligning to TRBD1. The CDR3 extends over 16 amino acids. Germline assignment: CDR1 SGHAT and CDR2 FQNNGV. V was clipped by 5 bases and J by 7 bases; unmatched bases: 15. The DNA for the CDR3 is TGTGCCAGCAGCCTAACCCCGGGACAGGGAACACGGGAGCAGTACTTC. This codes for CASSLTPGQGTREQYF.

The rearrangement uses TRBV28 and TRBJ1-2; 11 positions match TRBD1. This CDR3 contains 14 residues. Germline V CDR1 and CDR2: MDHEN, SYDVKM. Trimming cost V 5 bases and J 7 bases; bases outside gene matches: 6. Written as DNA, the CDR3 is TGTGCCAGCAGTGACCCCGGACAGGGGGCTGGCTACACCTTC. It yields the protein CASSDPGQGAGYTF.

The chain combines TRBV30 with TRBJ2-1; a weak D match, TRBD2 (5 bases). V gave up 2 bases and J gave up 1 base, with 6 bases separating them. CDR1 is GTSNPN and CDR2 is SVGIG in the germline V gene (reference sequence). The CDR3 loop spans 13 amino acids. The CDR3 reads CAWSTGSYNEQFF. DNA for the CDR3: TGTGCCTGGAGTACGGGATCCTACAATGAGCAGTTCTTC.